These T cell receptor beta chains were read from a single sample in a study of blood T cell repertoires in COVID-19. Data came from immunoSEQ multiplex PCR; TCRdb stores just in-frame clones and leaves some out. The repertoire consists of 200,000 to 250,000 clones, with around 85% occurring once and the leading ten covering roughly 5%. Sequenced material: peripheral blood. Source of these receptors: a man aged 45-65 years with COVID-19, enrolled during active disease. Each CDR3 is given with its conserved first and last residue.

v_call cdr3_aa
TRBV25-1 CASSEQGLAGELFF
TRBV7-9 CASSYGGTNYGYTF
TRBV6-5 CASSDRVGNQPQHF
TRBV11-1 CASSPIRGHQYF
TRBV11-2 CASSWSDGGSEKLFF
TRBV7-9 CASSLVQGNSPLHF
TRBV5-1 CASSLAFARGAEAFF
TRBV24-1 CATSEGLAGDFTNEQFF
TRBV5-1 CASSLGSSQGVYEQYF
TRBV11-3 CASSHLTGSEQYF
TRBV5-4 CASSLAAGGSNEQFF
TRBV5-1 CASSLGPGGGYNEQFF
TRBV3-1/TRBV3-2 CASSPSFGNTDTQYF
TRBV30 CAWSPGTGNTEAFF
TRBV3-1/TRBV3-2 CASSPTGGTVSSGNTIYF
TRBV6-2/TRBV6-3 CASSYGQVPYEQYF
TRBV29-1 CSVDLAATGETQYF
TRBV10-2 CASSEQSGGAGEQFF
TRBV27 CASSIGQNTEAFF
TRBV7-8 CASSLSTGGVINNEQFF
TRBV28 CASSFRVLGNTEAFF
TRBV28 CASTTLALYEQYF
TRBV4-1 CASSRGQANTEAFF
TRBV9 CASSVAGGPMETQYF